This T cell receptor (beta chain) derives from a study of Ad26.COV2.S vaccination and SARS-CoV-2 variants. Produced via immunoSEQ multiplex PCR; TCRdb's table is partial and in-frame only. The repertoire holds 350,000 to 600,000 clones, with 89% as singletons. The germline V gene has CDR1 SGHTA and CDR2 FQGTGA. The CDR3 consists of 17 residues. V lost 5 bases, J lost 4 bases, and 9 bases stayed unmatched. Concerning this clone: Its antigen is still unknown.

Study-wide results and limits: Reportedly, spike-specific CD8+ and CD4+ T cell responses achieved substantial breadth once vaccination had taken place. Vaccine recipients posted higher spike-specific TCR breadth than their placebo counterparts.

Regarding treatment: around 19 received Ad26.COV2.S at low or high dose, single or two shots; several received placebo; per-sample allocation not given. Following the first vaccine or placebo injection, samples were taken on day 63. The clonotype comes from a person aged 18-65 years who received the Ad26.COV2.S COVID-19 vaccine or a placebo. The chain uses TRBV7-3 and TRBJ2-2; 11 nucleotides line up with TRBD1. This material consisted of peripheral blood, taken in a trial of Ad26.COV2.S vaccine versus placebo. For the CDR3, the DNA is TGTGCCAGCAGCCCCCAAGGACAGGGGGCCACCACCGGGGAGCTGTTTTTT. It yields the protein CASSPQGQGATTGELFF.